This TCR beta chain was retrieved from a study of graft-versus-host responses after intestinal transplantation. Study results and limitations: Marrow from the recipient contained GvH clones, some of which had appeared first in ileum or blood. The study found high graft-versus-host to host-versus-graft clonal ratios in allografts of patients with graft-donor T cell macrochimerism.

Germline CDR1 reads MNHEY; CDR2 reads SMNVEV (reference sequence). This CDR3 is built from 13 residues. Trimming pared 7 bases from V and 2 bases from J, leaving 12 bases between. Researchers placed approximately 200,000 CFSE-labeled responder cells in culture with approximately 200,000 irradiated, violet-dye-labeled stimulator cells. CD3+CD4+ and CD3+CD8+ responders that were proliferating and CFSE-low were sorted post-reaction. The assay was immunoSEQ multiplex PCR, and TCRdb's table has in-frame clones only and misses some. The data contain 7,000 or so clones, approximately 25% of them singletons.

This receptor was obtained from a human patient who was an organ donor for intestinal transplantation. The chain has TRBV27 and TRBJ2-7; TRBD1 might be the D (5 bases). The sequenced sample was alloreactive CD8+ T cells from a mixed lymphocyte reaction culture, obtained before transplantation. As to subset: CFSE-low proliferating T cells sorted from roughly six-day pre-transplant mixed lymphocyte reaction (GvH or HvG direction). As DNA, the CDR3 is TGTGCCAGCACCCTCGACAGTACCTACGAGCAGTACTTC. Its protein product is CASTLDSTYEQYF.